The 13 T cell receptor beta chains given below trace back to one sample, sequenced in a study of blood T cells in healthy people across ages. Together with a sample-barcoded 5' primer, a J-beta primer mix was included in a second PCR lasting about 7 to 11 cycles. Using its own MiXCR run on the 5' RACE reads, TCRdb lists one record per CDR3 protein. The sample carries around 650,000 distinct CDR3 sequences, approximately 40% recorded once. The sequenced material came from blood. These receptor sequences come from a man older than 75 in good health.

The rearrangement links TRBV9 to TRBJ1-1, with D uncertain. The ends were cut back, 7 bases at V and 4 bases at J, with 14 bases in the middle. CDR1 and CDR2 from the germline V gene are SGDLS and YYNGEE. This CDR3 has 13 amino acids. As DNA, the CDR3 is TGTGCCAGCGCGGAGGGCGGGAGCACTGAAGCTTTCTTT. It encodes CASAEGGSTEAFF.

The chain links TRBV6-2 or TRBV6-3 to TRBJ2-7; no clear D gene. The CDR3 is 15 residues long. Deletions cut 2 bases from V and 4 bases from J, with 15 bases between. Germline-derived CDR1 and CDR2 are MNHEY and SVGEGT. The DNA for the CDR3 is TGTGCCAGCAGTTACCAGGTTGTGGGGAATTACGAGCAGTACTTC. Its protein product is CASSYQVVGNYEQYF.

The chain uses TRBV18 and TRBJ1-1; D gene uncertain. Germline V gene data show CDR1 as KGHSH and CDR2 as LQKENI. V dropped 2 bases and J dropped 11 bases, with 15 bases sitting between them. The CDR3 consists of 13 residues. In nucleotides, the CDR3 is TGTGCCAGCTCACCAGGAAGGGTTGCTGGGGCTTTCTTT. It yields the protein CASSPGRVAGAFF.

As for this clonotype: Mismatch with germline at one junction end may stem from a read error. The chain recombines TRBV24-1 with TRBJ2-1; 10 bases line up with TRBD2. This CDR3 is 16 amino acids long. Germline V CDR1 and CDR2: KGHDR, SFDVKD. CDR3 residues: CATSGLAEIPYNKQFF. CDR3 nucleotides: TGTGCCACCAGCGGACTAGCGGAAATCCCCTACAATAAGCAGTTCTTC.

This clonotype has just one count. This chain uses TRBV6-5 with TRBJ1-1; 9 nucleotides line up with TRBD1. The germline V gene encodes CDR1 MNHEY and CDR2 SVGAGI. V trimming: 9 bases; J trimming: 5 bases; junction bases outside the gene matches: 7. There are 13 residues in the CDR3. CDR3 sequence reads: CASRQGVLTEAFF. In nucleotides, the CDR3 is TGTGCCAGTAGACAGGGGGTACTGACTGAAGCTTTCTTT.

This rearrangement joins TRBV6-2 or TRBV6-3 to TRBJ2-1; 8 bases agree with TRBD1. Germline values: CDR1 MNHEY, CDR2 SVGEGT. CDR3 length equals 15 residues. V gave up 0 bases and J gave up 6 bases; unmatched junction bases: 4. The CDR3 protein is CASSYSRTGLNEQFF. The CDR3, as DNA: TGTGCCAGCAGTTACTCGCGGACAGGGCTCAATGAGCAGTTCTTC.

The table lists this clonotype with a few counts. The chain has TRBV7-9 and TRBJ1-2; D ambiguous. Germline CDR1 is SEHNR and CDR2 is FQNEAQ (reference sequence). The CDR3 consists of 13 residues. The ends were cut back, 4 bases at V and 3 bases at J, with 9 bases in the middle. The CDR3 nucleotides are TGTGCCAGCAGCTCCGGGGTGCACTATGGCTACACCTTC. Its protein product is CASSSGVHYGYTF.

Worth noting for this clonotype: The junction differs from germline at one of its ends, possibly a read error. The chain couples TRBV20-1 to TRBJ1-5; 11 bases are shared with TRBD1. The CDR3 spans 17 residues. CDR1 and CDR2 (germline): DFQATT, SNEGSKA (reference sequence). The CDR3 nucleotides are TGCAGTGCTAGACCCCGGACAGGGGGCGCAAGCAAGCAGCCCCAGCATTTT. It codes for CSARPRTGGASKQPQHF.

The chain couples TRBV7-2 to TRBJ2-7; D perhaps matches TRBD2 (6 bases). In germline, CDR1 is SGHTA, CDR2 FQGNSA. CDR3 length equals 15 residues. Trimming cost V 5 bases and J 0 bases, with 14 bases left between them. CDR3 nucleotide sequence: TGTGCCAGCAGCACAAGGAGGGCCTGCTCCTACGAGCAGTACTTC. The encoded protein is CASSTRRACSYEQYF.

This clonotype was counted only a few times. This sequence joins TRBV6-2 or TRBV6-3 and TRBJ2-2; 15 nucleotides agree with TRBD2. The CDR3 is 20 residues long. Germline-derived CDR1 and CDR2 are MNHEY and SVGEGT. Trimming at V came to 7 bases and at J to 2 bases, leaving 14 bases not matched to a gene. CDR3 region: CASIDPGLAGGPINTGELFF. The CDR3 nucleotides read TGTGCCAGCATTGACCCGGGACTAGCGGGAGGACCAATTAACACCGGGGAGCTGTTTTTT.

A single count supports this clonotype. The rearrangement links TRBV7-2 to TRBJ1-1; 7 nucleotides align to TRBD1. This CDR3 has 14 residues. V lost 6 bases and J lost 0; bases outside the gene matches: 4. CDR1 and CDR2 (germline): SGHTA, FQGNSA. The CDR3 protein is CASRQGTMNTEAFF. The CDR3 DNA reads as TGTGCCAGCAGACAGGGGACGATGAACACTGAAGCTTTCTTT.

This clonotype has ten or more counts. The chain recombines TRBV5-1 with TRBJ2-1; TRBD2 aligns across 16 bases. Losses at the gene ends were 4 bases for V and 5 bases for J; bases not matched to a gene: 6. Germline V CDR1 and CDR2: SGHRS, YFSETQ. This CDR3 has 17 residues. CDR3 sequence (DNA): TGCGCCAGCAGCAGGGGACTAGCGGGAGGGCGAGACAATGAGCAGTTCTTC. Amino acid sequence: CASSRGLAGGRDNEQFF. Together with reference TRBV5-1 and TRBJ2-1, the CDR3 gives the full variable domain: KAGVTQTPRYLIKTRGQQVTLSCSPISGHRSVSWYQQTPGQGLQFLFEYFSETQRNKGNFPGRFSGRQFSNSRSEMNVSTLELGDSALYLCASSRGLAGGRDNEQFFGPGTRLTVL.

Remarks on this clonotype: A single base separates this from a much larger clone, so it may be a read error. This chain uses TRBV7-2 with TRBJ2-5, with TRBD2 as a possible D gene (5 bases). CDR1 is SGHTA and CDR2 is FQGNSA in the germline V gene. With 4 bases removed from V and 11 bases from J, the gap between germline ends came to 17 bases. This CDR3 region has 13 residues. The CDR3 is CASSSDFTDEQYF. The CDR3 DNA sequence: TGTGCCAGCAGCTCGGACTTTACGGATGAGCAGTACTTC. Supplemented by reference TRBV7-2 and TRBJ2-5, the full variable domain reads GAGVSQSPSNKVTEKGKDVELRCDPISGHTALYWYRQSLGQGLEFLIYFQGNSAPDKSGLPSDRFSAERTGGSVSTLTIQRTQQEDSAVYLCASSSDFTDEQYFGPGTRLLVL.